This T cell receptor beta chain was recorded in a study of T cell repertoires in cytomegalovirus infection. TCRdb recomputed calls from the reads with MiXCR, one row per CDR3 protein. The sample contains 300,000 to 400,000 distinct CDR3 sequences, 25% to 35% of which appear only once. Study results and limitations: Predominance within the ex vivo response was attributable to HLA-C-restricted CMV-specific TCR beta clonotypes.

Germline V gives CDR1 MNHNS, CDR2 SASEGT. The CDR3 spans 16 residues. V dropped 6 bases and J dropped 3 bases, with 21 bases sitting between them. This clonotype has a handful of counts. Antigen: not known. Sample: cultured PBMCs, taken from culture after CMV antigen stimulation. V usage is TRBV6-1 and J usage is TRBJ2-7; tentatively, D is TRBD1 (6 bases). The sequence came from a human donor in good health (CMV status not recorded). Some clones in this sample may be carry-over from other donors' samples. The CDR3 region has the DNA TGTGCCAGCAGCCCCGACCGGACAGAAACCTTCTACGAGCAGTACTTC. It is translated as CASSPDRTETFYEQYF.